Given below is one T cell receptor beta chain in context. Its antigen remains unidentified. TEMRA cells were enriched by FACS, and CD4+ and CD8+ T cells were negatively isolated. These data originate in a study of CD8 T cells in Susac syndrome. Overall study results and limits: By the study's own acknowledgment, its TCR sequencing and HLA analysis included relatively few individuals.

RNA was extracted with the RNeasy kit, and a quantity of roughly 0.5 to 1 ug was reverse transcribed using random hexamers. Multiplex immunoSEQ PCR targeted 54 Vbeta and 13 Jbeta TCR beta segments. In TCRdb, the immunoSEQ multiplex PCR reads were re-called with MiXCR into one record per CDR3 protein. The sample carries 100,000 to 150,000 distinct CDR3 sequences, roughly 80% recorded once. This clonotype was obtained from a human donor with multiple sclerosis. Sequencing used CD8+ T cells from PBMCs.

This CDR3 reads CASSYDGGGVVDTQYF. The DNA of the CDR3 is TGTGCCAGCAGTTACGATGGCGGGGGGGTAGTAGATACGCAGTATTTT. The chain joins TRBV6-5 to TRBJ2-3, with 9 positions matching TRBD2. Per germline, CDR1 MNHEY and CDR2 SVGAGI. With 2 bases clipped from V and 5 bases from J, the junction kept 8 bases outside the gene matches. The CDR3 has 16 residues.